This T cell receptor (beta chain) is from a study of regulatory and conventional T cells in breast cancer. V was trimmed by 6 bases and J by 6 bases, leaving 11 bases between them. The CDR3 spans 12 residues. Germline assignment: CDR1 SNHLY and CDR2 FYNNEI. TCRdb used MiXCR to reprocess the PCR reads, holding one entry per CDR3 protein. The repertoire has about 10,000 distinct CDR3 sequences, approximately 35% of them found once; the top ten carry approximately 6.2%. Sequencing was done on a sample of conventional T cells from blood. This receptor was identified in a male donor in good health. V is TRBV2 and J is TRBJ1-1; D not resolved. CDR3 bases: TGTGCCAGCAGCGTTCAAATGGCTGAAGCTTTCTTT. It yields the protein CASSVQMAEAFF.